This T cell receptor (beta chain) comes out of a study of CD8 T cells in ankylosing spondylitis (dated by TCRdb to about 2017). Background on the whole study: T cell receptor beta repertoires were profiled in healthy donors and ankylosing spondylitis patients so that disease-linked TCR variants could be found. The whole study cohort included roughly 110 healthy donors and 20 to 30 ankylosing spondylitis patients. Peripheral blood samples were taken, and synovial fluid was additionally collected from ankylosing spondylitis patients. The investigation overall reported the following: Some motif variants had previously been reported in the synovial fluid and blood of reactive arthritis patients, which suggests shared mechanisms of disease initiation. A CD8+ phenotype was shown by the disease-linked clones, which were found at relatively low frequencies in peripheral blood. A TCR beta motif of several highly homologous amino acid variants appeared characteristic of blood from ankylosing spondylitis patients. According to the report, matched synovial fluid samples from ankylosing spondylitis patients were significantly enriched for the disease-linked clones.

Details on this clonotype: The antigen it recognizes is unknown. No much larger clone exists at a distance of one base, and base qualities are not known.

Sequenced using an Illumina HiSeq 2500. TCR beta libraries were prepared by quantitative 5'-RACE with molecular barcodes. The study's processing was this. Disease-linked TCR variants were identified with a new computational method built on a probabilistic model of VDJ rearrangement. TCRdb applied fastp at Q25 and MiXCR to the public reads, then kept only in-frame beta chains. Rows with one shared CDR3 protein collapse into an entry with the most common genes and DNA. It is TCRdb's table, rather than the study itself, that gives the V and J calls and clone size. The sample data list about 250,000 distinct CDR3 sequences, and roughly 32% of these were observed just once. The ten largest account for 4% to 5% of the sample. Source material: blood, either unsorted or a sorted T cell fraction (not recorded which). The clonotype was recovered from a male donor with ankylosing spondylitis or in good health (not recorded which).

CDR3 protein: CASSFSSLVEQYF. The bases read TGTGCCAGCAGCTTCTCGAGTCTGGTCGAGCAGTACTTC. The sequence is built from TRBV7-2 and TRBJ2-7, with an unclear D gene assignment. V was cut back by 3 bases and J by 6 bases, leaving a gap of 12 bases between them. According to the germline V gene, CDR1 reads SGHTA and CDR2 reads FQGNSA. The CDR3 runs 13 amino acids, cysteine and phenylalanine included. The entry retains the CDR3 DNA only, 39 bases that are in frame from base 1. The CDR3 plus the reference TRBV7-2 and TRBJ2-7 genes for the other parts give the full variable domain: GAGVSQSPSNKVTEKGKDVELRCDPISGHTALYWYRQSLGQGLEFLIYFQGNSAPDKSGLPSDRFSAERTGGSVSTLTIQRTQQEDSAVYLCASSFSSLVEQYFGPGTRLTVT.